One sample yielded the 2 T cell receptor beta chains listed below, sequenced in a study of blood T cell repertoires in COVID-19. The protocol was immunoSEQ multiplex PCR, while the TCRdb copy is restricted to in-frame clones and leaves out a portion. The sample consists of 200,000 to 250,000 clones, 89% of them appearing once. Sequenced input: peripheral blood. The receptor set was obtained from a man aged 60 to 75 who had recovered from COVID-19.

V gene TRBV5-1 combines with J gene TRBJ2-7, with TRBD2 as a possible D gene (5 bases). Trimming shortened V by 4 bases and J by 2 bases, and 10 bases separated the two germline ends. CDR1 is SGHRS and CDR2 is YFSETQ in the germline V gene. CDR3 size: 13 residues. This CDR3 reads CASSPDSTYEQYF. Here the CDR3 DNA reads TGCGCCAGCAGCCCGGACTCTACCTACGAGCAGTACTTC.

This clone was counted between two and nine times. The chain uses TRBV5-5 and TRBJ2-5; 7 bases line up with TRBD2. In germline, CDR1 is SGHKS, CDR2 YYEKEE (reference sequence). There are 18 residues in the CDR3. V trimming: 2 bases; J trimming: 5 bases; junction bases outside the gene matches: 18. The CDR3 spells CASSLDSVRLAVVETQYF. In nucleotides, the CDR3 is TGTGCCAGCAGCTTAGATTCGGTTCGGCTAGCGGTGGTTGAGACCCAGTACTTC.